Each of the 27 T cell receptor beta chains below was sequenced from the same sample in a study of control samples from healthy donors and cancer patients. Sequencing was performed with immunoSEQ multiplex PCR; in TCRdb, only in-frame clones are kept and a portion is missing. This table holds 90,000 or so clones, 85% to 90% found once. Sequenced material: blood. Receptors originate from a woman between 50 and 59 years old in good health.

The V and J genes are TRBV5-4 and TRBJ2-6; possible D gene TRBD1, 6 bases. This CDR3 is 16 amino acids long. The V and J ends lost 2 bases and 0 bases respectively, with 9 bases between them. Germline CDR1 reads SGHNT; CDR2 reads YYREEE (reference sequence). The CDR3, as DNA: TGTGCCAGCAGCTTAGGGGGTCCCTCTGGGGCCAACGTCCTGACTTTC. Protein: CASSLGGPSGANVLTF.

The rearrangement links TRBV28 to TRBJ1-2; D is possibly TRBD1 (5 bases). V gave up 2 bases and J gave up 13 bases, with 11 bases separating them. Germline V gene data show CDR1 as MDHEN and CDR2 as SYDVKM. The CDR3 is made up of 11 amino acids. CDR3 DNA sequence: TGTGCCAGCAGTTTACCGGGACCAGGCACCTTC. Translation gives CASSLPGPGTF.

The CDR3 nucleotides read TGTGCCAGCAGTGAATATTACGGGAGTCCAGAGACCCAGTACTTC. It codes for CASSEYYGSPETQYF. This chain joins TRBV25-1 and TRBJ2-5; TRBD2 might be the D (6 bases). CDR3 size: 15 residues. Germline CDR1 reads MGHDK; CDR2 reads SYGVNS. Trimming removed 0 bases at V and 4 bases at J, with 12 bases between.

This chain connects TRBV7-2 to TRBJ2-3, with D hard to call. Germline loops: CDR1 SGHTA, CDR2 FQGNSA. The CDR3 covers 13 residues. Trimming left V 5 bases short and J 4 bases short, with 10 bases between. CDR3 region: CASSPYQPDTQYF. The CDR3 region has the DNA TGTGCCAGCAGCCCATACCAACCAGATACGCAGTATTTT.

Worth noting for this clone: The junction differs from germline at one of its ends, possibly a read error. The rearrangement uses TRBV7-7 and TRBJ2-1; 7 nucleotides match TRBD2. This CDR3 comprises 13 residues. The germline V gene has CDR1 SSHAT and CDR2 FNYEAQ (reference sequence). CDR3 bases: TGTGCTAGCAGCTTAGTGGTGTGGACTAGACAGTTCTTC. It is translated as CASSLVVWTRQFF.

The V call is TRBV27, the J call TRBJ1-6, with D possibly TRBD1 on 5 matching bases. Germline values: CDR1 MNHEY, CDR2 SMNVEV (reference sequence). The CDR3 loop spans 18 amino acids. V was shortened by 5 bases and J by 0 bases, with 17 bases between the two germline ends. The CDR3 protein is CASSRGDSRSSYNSPLHF. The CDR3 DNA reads TGTGCCAGCAGTCGAGGAGACAGTCGAAGCTCCTATAATTCACCCCTCCACTTT.

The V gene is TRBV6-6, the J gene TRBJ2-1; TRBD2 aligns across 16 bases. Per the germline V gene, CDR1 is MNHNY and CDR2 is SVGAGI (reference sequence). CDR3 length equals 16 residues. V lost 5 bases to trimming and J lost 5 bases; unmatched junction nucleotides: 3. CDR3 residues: CASSGGLAGGDNEQFF. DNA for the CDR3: TGTGCCAGCAGTGGGGGACTAGCGGGAGGGGACAATGAGCAGTTCTTC.

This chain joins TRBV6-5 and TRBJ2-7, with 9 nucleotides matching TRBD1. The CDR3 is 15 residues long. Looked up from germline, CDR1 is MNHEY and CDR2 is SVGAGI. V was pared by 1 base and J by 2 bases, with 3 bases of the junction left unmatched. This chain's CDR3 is CASSYWDRVTYEQYF. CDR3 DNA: TGTGCCAGCAGTTACTGGGACAGGGTAACCTACGAGCAGTACTTC.

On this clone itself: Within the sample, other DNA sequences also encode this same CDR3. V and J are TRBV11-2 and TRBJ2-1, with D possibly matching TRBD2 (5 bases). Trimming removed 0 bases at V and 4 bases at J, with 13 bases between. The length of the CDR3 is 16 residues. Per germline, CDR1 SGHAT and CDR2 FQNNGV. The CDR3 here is CASSLDWLADYNEQFF. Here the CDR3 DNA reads TGTGCCAGCAGCTTAGATTGGCTAGCAGATTACAATGAGCAGTTCTTC. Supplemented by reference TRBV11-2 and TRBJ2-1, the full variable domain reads EAGVAQSPRYKIIEKRQSVAFWCNPISGHATLYWYQQILGQGPKLLIQFQNNGVVDDSQLPKDRFSAERLKGVDSTLKIQPAKLEDSAVYLCASSLDWLADYNEQFFGPGTRLTVL.

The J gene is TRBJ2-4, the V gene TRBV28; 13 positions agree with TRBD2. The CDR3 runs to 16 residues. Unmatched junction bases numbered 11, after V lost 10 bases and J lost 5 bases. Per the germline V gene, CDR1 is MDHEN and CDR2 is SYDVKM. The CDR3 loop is CATDRPTSGRQNIQYF. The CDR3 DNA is TGTGCCACGGACCGGCCGACTAGCGGGAGGCAAAACATTCAGTACTTC.

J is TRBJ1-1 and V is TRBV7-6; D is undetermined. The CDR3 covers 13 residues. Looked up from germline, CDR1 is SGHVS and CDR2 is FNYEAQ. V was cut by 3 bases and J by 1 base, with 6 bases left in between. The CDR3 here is CASSFSQNTEAFF. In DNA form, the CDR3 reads TGTGCCAGCAGCTTCTCACAGAACACTGAAGCTTTCTTT.

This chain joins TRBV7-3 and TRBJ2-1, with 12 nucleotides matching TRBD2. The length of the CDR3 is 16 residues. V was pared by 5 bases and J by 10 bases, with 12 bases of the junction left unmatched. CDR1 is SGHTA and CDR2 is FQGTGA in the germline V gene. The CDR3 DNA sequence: TGTGCCAGCAGCCCTCTTCGGACTAGCGGGATTAACGAGCAGTTCTTC. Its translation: CASSPLRTSGINEQFF.

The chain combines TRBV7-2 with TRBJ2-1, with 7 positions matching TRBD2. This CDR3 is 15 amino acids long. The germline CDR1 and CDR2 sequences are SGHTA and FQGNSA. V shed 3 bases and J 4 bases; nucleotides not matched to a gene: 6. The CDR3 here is CASSFSSGHYNEQFF. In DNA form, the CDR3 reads TGTGCCAGCAGCTTTAGTAGCGGGCATTACAATGAGCAGTTCTTC.

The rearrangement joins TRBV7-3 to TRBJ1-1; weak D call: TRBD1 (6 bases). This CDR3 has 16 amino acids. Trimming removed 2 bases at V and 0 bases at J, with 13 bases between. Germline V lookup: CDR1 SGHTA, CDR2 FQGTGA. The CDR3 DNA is TGTGCCAGCAGCTTACAGGGGTGGAGGATGAACACTGAAGCTTTCTTT. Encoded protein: CASSLQGWRMNTEAFF.

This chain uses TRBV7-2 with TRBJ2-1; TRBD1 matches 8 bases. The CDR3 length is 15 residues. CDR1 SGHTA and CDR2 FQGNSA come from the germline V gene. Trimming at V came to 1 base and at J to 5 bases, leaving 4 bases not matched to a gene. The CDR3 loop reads CASSLVGTGNNEQFF. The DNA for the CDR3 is TGTGCCAGCAGCTTAGTCGGGACAGGCAACAATGAGCAGTTCTTC.

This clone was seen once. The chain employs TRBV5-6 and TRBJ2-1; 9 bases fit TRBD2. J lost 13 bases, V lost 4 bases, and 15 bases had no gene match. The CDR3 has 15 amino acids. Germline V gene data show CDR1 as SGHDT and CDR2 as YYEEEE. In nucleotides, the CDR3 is TGTGCCAGCAGCCGACCCGGGACTAGCTCAGAACGACAGTTCTTC. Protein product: CASSRPGTSSERQFF.

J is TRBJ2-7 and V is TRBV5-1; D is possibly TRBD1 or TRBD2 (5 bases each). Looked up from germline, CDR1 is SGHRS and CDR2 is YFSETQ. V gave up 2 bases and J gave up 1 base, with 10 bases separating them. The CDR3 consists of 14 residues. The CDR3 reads CASSFSRESYEQYF. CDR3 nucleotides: TGCGCCAGCAGCTTCAGCAGGGAGTCCTACGAGCAGTACTTC.

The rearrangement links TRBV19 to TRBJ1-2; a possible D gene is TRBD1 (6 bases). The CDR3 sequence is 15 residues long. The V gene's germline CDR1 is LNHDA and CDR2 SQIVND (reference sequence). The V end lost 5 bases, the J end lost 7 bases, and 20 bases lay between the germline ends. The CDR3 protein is CASSPRAGAGVGYTF. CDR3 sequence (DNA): TGTGCCAGTAGTCCCCGGGCCGGGGCAGGGGTTGGCTACACCTTC.

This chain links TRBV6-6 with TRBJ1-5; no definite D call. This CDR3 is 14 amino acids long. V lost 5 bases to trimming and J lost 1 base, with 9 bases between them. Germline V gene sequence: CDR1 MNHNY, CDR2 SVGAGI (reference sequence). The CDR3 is CASSRSPSNQPQHF. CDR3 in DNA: TGTGCCAGCAGTCGAAGTCCCAGCAATCAGCCCCAGCATTTT.

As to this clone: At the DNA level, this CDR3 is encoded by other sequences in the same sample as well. As DNA, the CDR3 is TGTGCCAGCAGCGCCATTAACAGGGGCTTAGGGGGTGGCTACACCTTC. It yields the protein CASSAINRGLGGGYTF. The rearrangement joins TRBV9 to TRBJ1-2; 7 bases are shared with TRBD1. Germline CDR1 SGDLS, CDR2 YYNGEE. The trim removed 3 bases at V and 7 bases at J, leaving 15 bases unmatched. The CDR3 is 16 amino acids.

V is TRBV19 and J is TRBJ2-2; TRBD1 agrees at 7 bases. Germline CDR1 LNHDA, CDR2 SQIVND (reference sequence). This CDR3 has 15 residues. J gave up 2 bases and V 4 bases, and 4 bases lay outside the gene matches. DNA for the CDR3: TGTGCCAGTAGTAGGGGGACAGCTAACACCGGGGAGCTGTTTTTT. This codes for CASSRGTANTGELFF. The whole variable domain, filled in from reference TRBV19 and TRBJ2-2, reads DGGITQSPKYLFRKEGQNVTLSCEQNLNHDAMYWYRQDPGQGLRLIYYSQIVNDFQKGDIAEGYSVSREKKESFPLTVTSAQKNPTAFYLCASSRGTANTGELFFGEGSRLTVL.

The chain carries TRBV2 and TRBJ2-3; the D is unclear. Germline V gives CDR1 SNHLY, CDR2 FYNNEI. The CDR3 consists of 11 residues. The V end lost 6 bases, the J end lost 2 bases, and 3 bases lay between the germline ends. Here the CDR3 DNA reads TGTGCCAGCAGCACCACAGATACGCAGTATTTT. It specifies CASSTTDTQYF.

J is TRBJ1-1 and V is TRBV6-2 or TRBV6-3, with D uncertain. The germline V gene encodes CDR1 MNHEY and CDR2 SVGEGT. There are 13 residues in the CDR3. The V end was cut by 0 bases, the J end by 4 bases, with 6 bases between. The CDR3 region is CASSYSAGTEAFF. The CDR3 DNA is TGTGCCAGCAGTTACTCCGCGGGCACTGAAGCTTTCTTT.

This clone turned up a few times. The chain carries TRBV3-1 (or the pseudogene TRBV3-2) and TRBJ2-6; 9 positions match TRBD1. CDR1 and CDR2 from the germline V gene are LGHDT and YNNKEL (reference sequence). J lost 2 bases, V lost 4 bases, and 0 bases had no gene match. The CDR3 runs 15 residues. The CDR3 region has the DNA TGTGCCAGCAGCCGACAGGGGGCTGGGGCCAACGTCCTGACTTTC. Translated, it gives CASSRQGAGANVLTF.

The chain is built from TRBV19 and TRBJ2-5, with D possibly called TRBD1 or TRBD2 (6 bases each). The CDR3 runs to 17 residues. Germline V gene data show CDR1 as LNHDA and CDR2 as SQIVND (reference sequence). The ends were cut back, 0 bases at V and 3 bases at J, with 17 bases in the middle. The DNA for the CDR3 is TGTGCCAGTAGTATAGACGGACTCCAGGAGGGGGAAGAGACCCAGTACTTC. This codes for CASSIDGLQEGEETQYF. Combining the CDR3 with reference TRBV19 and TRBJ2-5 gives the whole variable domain DGGITQSPKYLFRKEGQNVTLSCEQNLNHDAMYWYRQDPGQGLRLIYYSQIVNDFQKGDIAEGYSVSREKKESFPLTVTSAQKNPTAFYLCASSIDGLQEGEETQYFGPGTRLLVL.

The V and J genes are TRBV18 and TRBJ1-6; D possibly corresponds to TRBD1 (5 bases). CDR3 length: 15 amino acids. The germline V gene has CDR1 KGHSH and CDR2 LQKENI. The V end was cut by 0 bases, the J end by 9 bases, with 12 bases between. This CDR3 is CASSPPSGPSSPLHF. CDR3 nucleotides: TGTGCCAGCTCACCACCATCAGGGCCCTCTTCACCCCTCCACTTT. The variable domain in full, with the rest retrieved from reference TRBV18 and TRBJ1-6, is NAGVMQNPRHLVRRRGQEARLRCSPMKGHSHVYWYRQLPEEGLKFMVYLQKENIIDESGMPKERFSAEFPKEGPSILRIQQVVRGDSAAYFCASSPPSGPSSPLHFGNGTRLTVT.

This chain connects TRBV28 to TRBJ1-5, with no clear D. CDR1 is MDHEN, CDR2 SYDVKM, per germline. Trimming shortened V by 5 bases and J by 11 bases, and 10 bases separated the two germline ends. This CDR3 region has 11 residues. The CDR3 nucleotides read TGTGCCAGCAGTGGGGTGAGAGCCCAGCATTTT. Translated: CASSGVRAQHF.